The rows below give T cell receptor beta chains drawn from one sample of a study of T-cell memory formation after mild COVID-19. MiXCR, run by TCRdb on the 5' RACE reads, gives a single entry per CDR3 protein. The sample includes hundreds of thousands of distinct CDR3 sequences, roughly 18% seen only once; the top ten take around 12%. The specimen sequenced was PBMCs or a T cell subset sorted from them (not recorded which). The receptors here all came from an adult woman who had mild COVID-19 (a few samples of this study predate the infection). Cell type and time point are not known. The CDR3 runs from the conserved cysteine through the conserved F or W. The D gene is left open where the match is weak. Size is stated for part of the rows, as once, few or many counts, or as a class when the clone is expanded.

cdr3_length	j_call	d_call	clone_size	v_call	cdr3_aa	cdr3_nt
14	TRBJ2-1	.	.	TRBV5-1	CASNRDSAYNEQFF	TGCGCCAGCAACCGGGACTCTGCCTACAATGAGCAGTTCTTC
18	TRBJ2-4	TRBD2	.	TRBV10-3	CAISESSTSGGARDIQYF	TGTGCCATCAGTGAGTCCTCAACTAGCGGGGGGGCTCGGGACATTCAGTACTTC
20	TRBJ2-1	TRBD1	few	TRBV20-1	CSARDLNRPGDRVFGDEQFF	TGCAGTGCTAGAGATTTAAATCGTCCAGGGGACAGGGTGTTTGGCGATGAGCAGTTCTTC
14	TRBJ2-3	.	few	TRBV6-1	CASGAVPSTDTQYF	TGTGCCAGCGGGGCAGTACCTAGCACAGATACGCAGTATTTT
18	TRBJ1-5	.	.	TRBV6-5	CASSYSPPGQVSNQPQHF	TGTGCCAGCAGTTACTCCCCGCCCGGGCAGGTTAGCAATCAGCCCCAGCATTTT
10	TRBJ1-1	.	few	TRBV30	CAWSVVEAFF	TGTGCCTGGAGTGTTGTTGAAGCTTTCTTT
13	TRBJ1-1	TRBD1	few	TRBV6-5	CASSNPGQGEAFF	TGTGCCAGCAGTAATCCGGGACAGGGCGAAGCTTTCTTT
13	TRBJ2-5	.	.	TRBV12-3/TRBV12-4	CASGTEFQETQYF	TGTGCCAGCGGAACTGAGTTCCAAGAGACCCAGTACTTC
14	TRBJ2-7	.	.	TRBV4-2	CASSPRTAYGEQYF	TGTGCCAGCAGCCCCCGGACCGCCTACGGCGAGCAGTACTTC
15	TRBJ2-1	TRBD2	.	TRBV7-3	CASSSGLAFANEQFF	TGTGCCAGCAGCTCCGGACTAGCGTTCGCGAATGAGCAGTTCTTC
15	TRBJ2-1	.	.	TRBV15	CATSSDRPGDNEQFF	TGTGCCACCAGCTCAGACAGGCCAGGCGACAATGAGCAGTTCTTC
14	TRBJ1-2	.	few	TRBV12-3/TRBV12-4	CASSTSHVRKGYTF	TGTGCCAGCAGTACTTCACACGTGAGAAAAGGCTACACCTTC
13	TRBJ2-1	.	.	TRBV12-3/TRBV12-4	CASSLSSGQVQFF	TGTGCCAGCAGTTTAAGCTCCGGACAAGTCCAGTTCTTC
18	TRBJ2-1	TRBD2	few	TRBV7-3	CASSSRGSGGASYNEQFF	TGTGCCAGCAGCTCCCGTGGTAGCGGGGGGGCCTCCTACAATGAGCAGTTCTTC
14	TRBJ2-3	.	.	TRBV20-1	CSASRDTRTDTQYF	TGCAGTGCTAGCCGGGACACGCGCACAGATACGCAGTATTTT
13	TRBJ2-1	.	.	TRBV5-1	CASSPRQGDEQFF	TGCGCCAGCAGCCCACGGCAGGGTGATGAGCAGTTCTTC